This is a list of T cell receptor beta chains from one sample in a study of shared clonotypes between healthy human individuals. TCRdb's table, derived via immunoSEQ multiplex PCR, lists solely in-frame clones and lacks some. The sample carries roughly 1.5 million clones, 95% to 99% recorded once. Sample: naive CD4+ T cells sorted from blood. The receptors shown here come from a man between 25 and 39 years old in good health. Each CDR3 is given with its conserved first and last residue. The D gene is left open where the match is weak. Where a row states a size, it is once, few, many or the class of an expanded clone; other rows omit it.

clone size,J gene,V gene,D gene,CDR3 protein,CDR3 DNA
.,TRBJ2-5,TRBV28,.,CASSLVRETQYF,TGTGCCAGCAGTTTAGTTCGTGAGACCCAGTACTTC
.,TRBJ2-7,TRBV18,.,CASSPLAGLSIPYEQYF,TGTGCCAGCTCACCACTGGCGGGACTTTCGATCCCCTACGAGCAGTACTTC
.,TRBJ1-4,TRBV6-1,TRBD1,CASGGDRLNEKLFF,TGTGCCAGCGGGGGGGACAGACTAAATGAAAAACTGTTTTTT
once,TRBJ2-7,TRBV7-9,.,CASSLTISYEQYF,TGTGCCAGCAGCTTAACGATTTCCTACGAGCAGTACTTC
.,TRBJ2-7,TRBV6-5,TRBD1,CATSPSGTANYEQYF,TGTGCCACCTCCCCCTCCGGGACAGCGAACTACGAGCAGTACTTC
.,TRBJ2-3,TRBV19,.,CASSIVGTTDTQYF,TGTGCCAGTAGTATAGTTGGGACCACAGATACGCAGTATTTT
once,TRBJ2-7,TRBV6-4,.,CASSEGPFDEQYF,TGTGCCAGCAGTGAAGGGCCTTTCGACGAGCAGTACTTC
.,TRBJ2-7,TRBV28,.,CASSRGGGAAEQYF,TGTGCCAGCAGTAGAGGGGGAGGGGCAGCCGAGCAGTACTTC
.,TRBJ2-1,TRBV7-9,TRBD2,CASSAPLGRENNEQFF,TGTGCCAGCAGCGCCCCGTTAGGGCGGGAGAACAATGAGCAGTTCTTC
.,TRBJ2-5,TRBV19,.,CASSRDTEETQYF,TGTGCCAGTAGTAGGGACACCGAAGAGACCCAGTACTTC
.,TRBJ1-4,TRBV28,.,CASSRTNEKLFF,TGTGCCAGCAGCCGAACTAATGAAAAACTGTTTTTT
.,TRBJ2-3,TRBV5-1,TRBD2,CASSSPGLAGGPTDTQYF,TGCGCCAGCAGCTCTCCGGGACTAGCGGGAGGGCCTACAGATACGCAGTATTTT
.,TRBJ1-2,TRBV6-5,TRBD1,CASSYVLGTGDGYTF,TGTGCCAGCAGTTACGTTCTTGGGACAGGGGATGGCTACACCTTC
.,TRBJ2-7,TRBV28,.,CASSLSGAAGPSREQYF,TGTGCCAGCAGTTTATCCGGAGCAGCAGGGCCTTCGCGCGAGCAGTACTTC
.,TRBJ2-1,TRBV6-4,.,CASSARRGPSSYNEQFF,TGTGCCAGCAGTGCCCGGAGGGGCCCAAGCTCCTACAATGAGCAGTTCTTC
.,TRBJ2-2,TRBV19,.,CASSTIGVVGELFF,TGTGCCAGTAGTACGATCGGGGTGGTCGGGGAGCTGTTTTTT
.,TRBJ2-1,TRBV5-1,TRBD1,CASKRDRGTIRSYNEQFF,TGCGCCAGCAAACGGGACAGGGGTACGATAAGGTCCTACAATGAGCAGTTCTTC
.,TRBJ1-1,TRBV5-6,.,CASSFRVLLKNTEAFF,TGTGCCAGCAGCTTTAGGGTACTCCTAAAGAACACTGAAGCTTTCTTT
.,TRBJ1-5,TRBV18,.,CASSSTTLTVAGFQPQHF,TGTGCCAGCTCCTCCACCACCCTTACCGTGGCAGGGTTTCAGCCCCAGCATTTT
once,TRBJ2-1,TRBV11-3,TRBD1,CASSPDRGYNEQFF,TGTGCCAGCAGTCCGGACAGGGGTTACAATGAGCAGTTCTTC
.,TRBJ1-4,TRBV5-6,TRBD1,CASNPNSPGGEKLFF,TGTGCCAGCAACCCAAACTCCCCAGGGGGCGAAAAACTGTTTTTT
.,TRBJ2-7,TRBV21-1,.,CASSSYGTGFYEQYF,TGTGCCAGCAGCAGTTATGGGACAGGGTTCTACGAGCAGTACTTC
once,TRBJ2-7,TRBV7-3,TRBD2,CASSPYGGGAVEQYF,TGTGCCAGCAGCCCTTATGGGGGAGGGGCGGTCGAGCAGTACTTC
.,TRBJ1-1,TRBV10-3,TRBD1,CAISEEGARLRNTEAFF,TGTGCCATCAGTGAGGAGGGGGCGAGACTGAGGAACACTGAAGCTTTCTTT
.,TRBJ2-7,TRBV19,TRBD2,CASSIATTSGRVAPEQYF,TGTGCCAGTAGTATTGCCACGACTAGCGGGAGAGTGGCCCCCGAGCAGTACTTC
.,TRBJ2-1,TRBV29-1,.,CTSAGSLEYNEQFF,TGCACCTCGGCGGGGAGTTTAGAGTACAATGAGCAGTTCTTC
.,TRBJ2-7,TRBV7-2,.,CASSLEATVTYEQYF,TGTGCCAGCAGCTTAGAGGCAACCGTTACCTACGAGCAGTACTTC
.,TRBJ2-7,TRBV18,.,CASSPGTGPFYEQYF,TGTGCCAGCTCACCCGGGACGGGACCTTTCTACGAGCAGTACTTC
.,TRBJ2-7,TRBV11-2,.,CASSLWWAEINF,TGTGCCAGCAGCTTATGGTGGGCAGAGATTAACTTC
once,TRBJ1-1,TRBV2,TRBD1,CASSRGLSNTEAFF,TGTGCCAGCAGCAGGGGGTTGTCGAACACTGAAGCTTTCTTT
.,TRBJ2-7,TRBV5-5,.,CASSLGPTNYEQYF,TGTGCCAGCAGCTTGGGTCCCACCAATTACGAGCAGTACTTC
.,TRBJ2-2,TRBV19,TRBD2,CASSIGTSGANTGELFF,TGTGCCAGTAGTATAGGCACTAGCGGAGCGAACACCGGGGAGCTGTTTTTT
.,TRBJ2-7,TRBV4-1,TRBD1,CASSQGQGFYEQYF,TGCGCCAGCAGCCAAGGACAGGGGTTCTACGAGCAGTACTTC
.,TRBJ1-5,TRBV19,.,CASSPGGGEQPQHF,TGTGCCAGTAGTCCTGGGGGAGGGGAACAGCCCCAGCATTTT
.,TRBJ2-1,TRBV25-1,TRBD2,CASSGHGTTYNEQFF,TGTGCCAGCAGTGGCCACGGGACTACCTACAATGAGCAGTTCTTC
.,TRBJ2-7,TRBV18,TRBD1,CASSPRDRTYEQYF,TGTGCCAGCTCACCCAGGGACAGGACCTACGAGCAGTACTTC
.,TRBJ1-1,TRBV5-8,TRBD1,CASSRTGITEAFF,TGTGCCAGCAGCCGGACAGGGATCACTGAAGCTTTCTTT
.,TRBJ2-5,TRBV7-2,TRBD2,CASSAAGGGAQYF,TGTGCCAGCAGCGCCGCCGGGGGGGGCGCCCAGTACTTC
.,TRBJ1-3,TRBV6-5,.,CASRRSSGNTIYF,TGTGCCAGCAGGCGAAGCTCTGGAAACACCATATATTTT
.,TRBJ2-3,TRBV9,TRBD2,CASSVDGRLAGDDTQYF,TGTGCCAGCAGCGTAGATGGGAGGCTAGCGGGAGATGATACGCAGTATTTT
.,TRBJ2-3,TRBV19,.,CASSLLGTYTQYF,TGTGCCAGTAGTTTACTAGGGACCTATACGCAGTATTTT